This TCR beta chain is drawn from a study of control samples from healthy donors and cancer patients (dated by TCRdb to about 2020). Worth noting for this clone: Its antigen is currently not known. No base quality information exists; no much larger clone differs at one position.

The library was built by means of the immunoSEQ multiplex PCR assay. TCRdb provides this immuneACCESS table in a form limited to in-frame rearrangements. Some clones are lacking; in checked studies, under half of them reflect an unresolved V gene, and why the rest are absent is not known. The sample table contains 150,000 or so clones; only one count was recorded for roughly 93% of them. In total, the top ten clones hold 5.5% to 7.5% of the sample. The source material was blood. The TCR sequence derives from a man aged 18 to 30 in good health.

The CDR3 is CASSLTDDNEQFF. Here is the DNA: TGTGCCAGCAGCTTAACCGACGACAATGAGCAGTTCTTC. Rearrangement joined TRBV7-3 to TRBJ2-1, with the D gene not confidently named. For CDR1 and CDR2, the germline V gene lists SGHTA and FQGTGA. From the cysteine through the phenylalanine, the CDR3 covers 13 amino acids. The kept DNA is CDR3 alone, 39 bases in frame from the first base. Cut back by 0 bases and 5 bases, the V and J ends lie 5 bases apart.